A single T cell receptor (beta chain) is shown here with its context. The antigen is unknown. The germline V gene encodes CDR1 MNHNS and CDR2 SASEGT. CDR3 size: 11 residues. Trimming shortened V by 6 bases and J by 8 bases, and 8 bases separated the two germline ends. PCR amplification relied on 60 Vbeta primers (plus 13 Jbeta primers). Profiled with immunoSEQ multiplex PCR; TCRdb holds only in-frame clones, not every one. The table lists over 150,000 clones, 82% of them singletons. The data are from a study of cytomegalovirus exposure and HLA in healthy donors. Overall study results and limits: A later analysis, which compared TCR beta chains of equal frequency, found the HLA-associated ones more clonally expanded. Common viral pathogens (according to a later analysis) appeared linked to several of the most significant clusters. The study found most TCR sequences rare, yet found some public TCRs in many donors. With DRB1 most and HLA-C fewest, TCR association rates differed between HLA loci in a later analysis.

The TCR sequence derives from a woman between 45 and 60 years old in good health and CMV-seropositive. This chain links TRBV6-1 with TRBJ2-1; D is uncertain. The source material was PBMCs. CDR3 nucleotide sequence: TGTGCCAGCAGCAGATATGATGAGCAGTTCTTC. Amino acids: CASSRYDEQFF.